Listed below are T cell receptor beta chains from one sample, sequenced in a study of blood T cell repertoires in COVID-19. This table comes from immunoSEQ multiplex PCR, and its TCRdb copy is limited to in-frame clones, with some not included. Seen here are about 64,000 clones, approximately 86% observed once, and the top ten hold 1.2%. The sequenced sample was peripheral blood. These TCRs come from a man in his forties with acute or convalescent COVID-19. Each CDR3 is given with its conserved first and last residue. A D gene is named only where the DNA matches it firmly. Clone size is given for some rows only: seen once, a few or many times, or a class if the clone is expanded.

TRBJ2-1 | TRBD2 | . | TRBV4-2 | CASSHKSGGLEEQFF | TGTGCCAGCAGCCACAAAAGCGGGGGACTAGAAGAGCAGTTCTTC
TRBJ1-1 | TRBD1 | . | TRBV27 | CASSKQGARPDAFF | TGTGCCAGCAGTAAACAGGGGGCGCGTCCTGACGCTTTCTTT
TRBJ1-5 | . | . | TRBV7-3 | CASSAGIGQPQHF | TGTGCCAGCAGCGCAGGGATAGGGCAGCCCCAGCATTTT
TRBJ2-1 | . | . | TRBV7-3 | CASSLTGGYNEQFF | TGTGCCAGCAGCTTAACAGGCGGATACAATGAGCAGTTCTTC
TRBJ1-2 | . | few | TRBV30 | CAWRPVGRSNYGYTF | TGTGCCTGGCGTCCGGTGGGGCGCTCTAACTATGGCTACACCTTC
TRBJ1-2 | . | . | TRBV2 | CASTAGYGYTF | TGTGCCAGCACGGCAGGCTATGGCTACACCTTC
TRBJ2-2 | . | . | TRBV3-1/TRBV3-2 | CASSLRGRDGELFF | TGTGCCAGCAGCCTGAGGGGGCGGGACGGGGAGCTGTTTTTT
TRBJ1-2 | TRBD1 | . | TRBV4-2 | CASSHSFGTEPYGYTF | TGTGCCAGCAGCCACTCGTTCGGGACAGAACCCTATGGCTACACCTTC
TRBJ1-2 | TRBD1 | . | TRBV24-1 | CATSETGGGYGYTF | TGTGCCACCAGCGAAACAGGGGGCGGCTATGGCTACACCTTC
TRBJ2-5 | . | . | TRBV2 | CASTLGGAHLETQYF | TGTGCCAGCACCCTGGGGGGGGCCCACCTGGAGACCCAGTACTTC
TRBJ1-1 | . | . | TRBV11-3 | CASSYYPGRGNTEAFF | TGTGCCAGCAGCTACTACCCGGGGAGGGGGAACACTGAAGCTTTCTTT
TRBJ2-7 | . | . | TRBV11-3 | CASSFDQGPIYEQYF | TGTGCCAGCAGCTTCGATCAGGGGCCGATCTACGAGCAGTACTTC
TRBJ2-1 | . | . | TRBV19 | CASSVLENEQFF | TGTGCCAGTAGTGTATTAGAAAATGAGCAGTTCTTC
TRBJ1-3 | . | . | TRBV19 | CASSPTGSGNTIYF | TGTGCCAGTAGTCCTACAGGTTCTGGAAACACCATATATTTT
TRBJ1-4 | TRBD1 | . | TRBV7-2 | CASSPAGTGINEKLFF | TGTGCCAGCAGTCCTGCCGGGACAGGGATAAATGAAAAACTGTTTTTT
TRBJ2-1 | . | once | TRBV27 | CASSLRGPGSVKGGPYNEQFF | TGTGCCAGCAGTCTACGAGGCCCAGGGTCCGTGAAGGGGGGGCCCTACAATGAGCAGTTCTTC
TRBJ2-5 | . | . | TRBV11-1 | CASSAPRGGGETQYF | TGTGCCAGCAGCGCCCCTCGGGGTGGCGGAGAGACCCAGTACTTC
TRBJ1-1 | . | . | TRBV5-5 | CASSQTGTEAFF | TGTGCCAGCAGCCAAACGGGCACTGAAGCTTTCTTT
TRBJ2-1 | TRBD2 | . | TRBV9 | CASMRGNGGAQEQFF | TGTGCCAGCATGCGTGGGAACGGGGGGGCTCAGGAGCAGTTCTTC
TRBJ1-2 | . | . | TRBV25-1 | CASRAGFGYTF | TGTGCCAGCAGGGCAGGTTTTGGCTACACCTTC
TRBJ2-5 | TRBD1 | . | TRBV5-1 | CASSLGQGAGRETQYF | TGCGCCAGCAGCTTGGGACAGGGGGCAGGTCGAGAGACCCAGTACTTC
TRBJ2-1 | . | . | TRBV4-2 | CASSQVRQGNEQFF | TGTGCCAGCAGCCAAGTTAGGCAGGGCAATGAGCAGTTCTTC
TRBJ1-6 | . | . | TRBV30 | CAWSVPGVDSPLHF | TGTGCCTGGAGTGTACCAGGGGTGGACTCACCCCTCCACTTT
TRBJ1-1 | . | . | TRBV5-4 | CASSLPGRRRTEAFF | TGTGCCAGCAGCTTACCGGGGAGACGACGAACTGAAGCTTTCTTT
TRBJ2-7 | TRBD1 | . | TRBV7-2 | CASSSQAGQGYEQYF | TGTGCCAGCAGCTCCCAAGCGGGACAGGGCTACGAGCAGTACTTC
TRBJ1-1 | . | . | TRBV28 | CASSLASILTMNTEAFF | TGTGCCAGCAGTTTAGCCAGTATCCTTACCATGAACACTGAAGCTTTCTTT
TRBJ1-1 | . | . | TRBV12-3/TRBV12-4 | CASNLDSQTEAFF | TGTGCCAGCAATCTCGACAGTCAAACTGAAGCTTTCTTT
TRBJ1-2 | TRBD1 | . | TRBV7-6 | CASSSAQTGSYTF | TGTGCCAGCAGCTCCGCCCAGACAGGGAGCTACACCTTC